Following are 29 T cell receptor beta chains from one sample sequenced in a study of T-cell memory formation after mild COVID-19. TCRdb used MiXCR to reprocess the 5' RACE reads, holding one entry per CDR3 protein. The sample holds 150,000 or so distinct CDR3 sequences; under 30% are singletons and the top ten take around a quarter. The sequenced sample consisted of PBMCs or a T cell subset sorted from them (not recorded which). Receptors originate from an adult woman who had mild COVID-19 (a few samples of this study predate the infection). Cell type and time point are not known.

V gene TRBV12-3 or TRBV12-4 combines with J gene TRBJ2-2; 10 nucleotides line up with TRBD2. The CDR3 is 16 residues long. The V segment lost 6 bases and the J segment 4 bases; nucleotides outside the gene matches: 8. CDR3 DNA sequence: TGTGCCAGCAGCCCCGTAGCGGGAGGTCCCACCGGGGAGCTGTTTTTT. It translates to CASSPVAGGPTGELFF.

This clonotype was found a few times. V and J are TRBV29-1 and TRBJ1-1; D possibly corresponds to TRBD1 (5 bases). The CDR3 sequence is 14 residues long. The V end was cut by 0 bases, the J end by 5 bases, with 13 bases between. Per germline, CDR1 SQVTM and CDR2 ANQGSEA. The CDR3 loop is CSVEDRDSWTEAFF. CDR3 DNA: TGCAGCGTTGAAGATCGGGACTCTTGGACTGAAGCTTTCTTT.

The chain carries TRBV9 and TRBJ2-2; D may be TRBD1 (6 bases). This CDR3 contains 15 residues. Trimming left V 5 bases short and J 2 bases short, with 13 bases between. Per germline, CDR1 SGDLS and CDR2 YYNGEE. The CDR3 DNA is TGTGCCAGCAGTGAGGGGGTCATAAACACCGGGGAGCTGTTTTTT. It specifies CASSEGVINTGELFF.

This clonotype appeared a few times. This sequence joins TRBV29-1 and TRBJ2-2; D remains unclear. Trimming pared 0 bases from V and 4 bases from J, leaving 6 bases between. Germline CDR1 reads SQVTM; CDR2 reads ANQGSEA. The CDR3 is 13 residues long. Here the CDR3 reads CSVEDRGTGELFF. CDR3 coding DNA: TGCAGCGTTGAAGATCGCGGCACCGGGGAGCTGTTTTTT.

This clonotype appeared a few times. The gene calls are TRBV12-3 or TRBV12-4 and TRBJ1-2; D is undetermined. This CDR3 contains 14 residues. V gave up 4 bases and J gave up 2 bases, with 11 bases separating them. CDR3 sequence (DNA): TGTGCCAGCAGTTCCACCGGGAAGAACTATGGCTACACCTTC. Its protein product is CASSSTGKNYGYTF.

J is TRBJ2-7 and V is TRBV29-1; TRBD2 matches 7 bases. With V trimmed by 6 bases and J by 0 bases, 8 bases remained unmatched. Germline loops: CDR1 SQVTM, CDR2 ANQGSEA. This CDR3 spans 14 amino acids. CDR3 protein: CSVAGLLSSYEQYF. Written as DNA, the CDR3 is TGCAGCGTCGCGGGACTATTAAGCTCCTACGAGCAGTACTTC.

This chain joins TRBV20-1 and TRBJ2-3; possible D gene TRBD2, 5 bases. Per the germline V gene, CDR1 is DFQATT and CDR2 is SNEGSKA (reference sequence). Deletions cut 3 bases from V and 4 bases from J, with 17 bases between. This CDR3 is 15 amino acids long. The CDR3 DNA reads as TGCAGTGCTAGGGGCCCGTCCGAGGACTCAGATACGCAGTATTTT. It translates to CSARGPSEDSDTQYF.

This sequence joins TRBV5-1 and TRBJ2-5; TRBD1 agrees at 8 bases. The V segment lost 0 bases and the J segment 5 bases; nucleotides outside the gene matches: 6. Germline-derived CDR1 and CDR2 are SGHRS and YFSETQ. The CDR3 consists of 15 residues. CDR3 in amino acids: CASSLAGGTVETQYF. The DNA of the CDR3 is TGCGCCAGCAGCTTGGCAGGGGGCACGGTCGAGACCCAGTACTTC. The whole variable domain, filled in from reference TRBV5-1 and TRBJ2-5, reads KAGVTQTPRYLIKTRGQQVTLSCSPISGHRSVSWYQQTPGQGLQFLFEYFSETQRNKGNFPGRFSGRQFSNSRSEMNVSTLELGDSALYLCASSLAGGTVETQYFGPGTRLLVL.

The chain combines TRBV7-9 with TRBJ2-7; D remains ambiguous. This CDR3 has 13 amino acids. Trimming stripped 5 bases from V and 1 base from J, with 9 bases between. CDR1 and CDR2 from the germline V gene are SEHNR and FQNEAQ (reference sequence). In nucleotides, the CDR3 is TGTGCCAGCAGCGTAGAGACATCCTACGAGCAGTACTTC. Amino acid sequence: CASSVETSYEQYF.

In its sample, this clonotype was seen a few times. This chain links TRBV10-2 with TRBJ1-4; the D is unclear. The V and J ends lost 5 bases and 7 bases respectively, with 14 bases between them. The CDR3 runs 14 residues. The germline CDR1 and CDR2 sequences are WSHSY and SAAADI. CDR3 sequence (DNA): TGCGCCAGCAGTTTCGGGGTCCTAGGTGAAAAACTGTTTTTT. As protein: CASSFGVLGEKLFF.

This clonotype appeared a few times. The chain links TRBV2 to TRBJ2-1; 8 bases are a match to TRBD2. The CDR3 length is 19 residues. Looked up from germline, CDR1 is SNHLY and CDR2 is FYNNEI. Trimming at V came to 3 bases and at J to 4 bases, leaving 17 bases not matched to a gene. The CDR3 region is CASSERGADRLSPYNEQFF. The CDR3 DNA follows: TGTGCCAGCAGTGAGCGGGGGGCGGATCGTCTAAGTCCTTACAATGAGCAGTTCTTC.

This clonotype was picked up a small number of times. The CDR3 spells CAWSPGWEWFF. In DNA form, the CDR3 reads TGTGCCTGGTCCCCTGGGTGGGAATGGTTCTTC. This sequence joins TRBV30 and TRBJ2-1; no firm D call. The CDR3 spans 11 residues. V was clipped by 5 bases and J by 15 bases, with 17 bases between them. Looked up from germline, CDR1 is GTSNPN and CDR2 is SVGIG (reference sequence).

The rearrangement joins TRBV9 to TRBJ2-2; no firm D call. Germline loops: CDR1 SGDLS, CDR2 YYNGEE. The CDR3 loop spans 17 amino acids. V lost 4 bases to trimming and J lost 0 bases, with 16 bases between them. CDR3 nucleotides: TGTGCCAGCAGCCACCCCGTGGTGAGCGCGAACACCGGGGAGCTGTTTTTT. It codes for CASSHPVVSANTGELFF.

The chain carries TRBV7-6 and TRBJ2-7; TRBD2 agrees at 9 bases. Germline assignment: CDR1 SGHVS and CDR2 FNYEAQ. V lost 2 bases and J lost 5; bases outside the gene matches: 7. The length of the CDR3 is 15 residues. The CDR3 spells CASSLSLAGVNEQYF. For the CDR3, the DNA is TGTGCCAGCAGCTTAAGCTTAGCGGGAGTTAACGAGCAGTACTTC.

The gene calls are TRBV12-3 or TRBV12-4 and TRBJ1-1; no definite D call. Trimming cost V 6 bases and J 2 bases, with 16 bases left between them. The length of the CDR3 is 15 residues. CDR3 amino acids: CASSRLGEGNTEAFF. Here the CDR3 DNA reads TGTGCCAGCAGCCGACTCGGAGAGGGAAACACTGAAGCTTTCTTT.

This clonotype was seen more than once but under ten times. The V call is TRBV7-9, the J call TRBJ2-1; TRBD1 aligns across 7 bases. The CDR3 is made up of 16 amino acids. Germline trimming cut 4 bases from V and 3 bases from J; bases unmatched to any gene: 9. CDR1 is SEHNR, CDR2 FQNEAQ, per germline (reference sequence). CDR3 sequence reads: CASSSLGTVGYNEQFF. Written as DNA, the CDR3 is TGTGCCAGCAGCTCACTTGGGACAGTCGGCTACAATGAGCAGTTCTTC.

In DNA form, the CDR3 reads TGTGCCAGCAGCCACGGGGGAAAGGAGGCTAATGAGCAGTTCTTC. Translation gives CASSHGGKEANEQFF. V usage is TRBV9 and J usage is TRBJ2-1; weak D call: TRBD2 (6 bases). Trimming stripped 4 bases from V and 7 bases from J, with 18 bases between. This CDR3 region has 15 residues. CDR1 and CDR2 from the germline V gene are SGDLS and YYNGEE.

The CDR3, as DNA: TGTGCCACGGCGGGATCGAACACCGGGGAGCTGTTTTTT. Translation: CATAGSNTGELFF. The rearrangement links TRBV24-1 to TRBJ2-2, with D perhaps TRBD2 (6 bases). Germline loops: CDR1 KGHDR, CDR2 SFDVKD. Trimming pared 10 bases from V and 0 bases from J, leaving 8 bases between. The CDR3 runs 13 residues.

In its sample, this clonotype was seen a few times. The chain is built from TRBV27 and TRBJ2-3; unclear D gene. The CDR3 consists of 13 residues. Germline CDR1 is MNHEY and CDR2 is SMNVEV (reference sequence). V was trimmed by 2 bases and J by 8 bases, leaving 11 bases between them. The CDR3 region is CASSLRVHSTQYF. Written as DNA, the CDR3 is TGTGCCAGCAGTTTAAGGGTCCACTCTACGCAGTATTTT.

The gene calls are TRBV6-5 and TRBJ1-4; no reliable D call. From germline, CDR1 is MNHEY and CDR2 SVGAGI. This CDR3 spans 14 amino acids. V was clipped by 4 bases and J by 7 bases, with 13 bases between them. CDR3 region: CASSFHPAVEKLFF. The CDR3 DNA sequence: TGTGCCAGCAGTTTCCACCCGGCAGTTGAAAAACTGTTTTTT.

The chain has TRBV18 and TRBJ2-7, with 8 positions matching TRBD2. V dropped 3 bases and J dropped 2; count of bases not matched to a gene: 6. The CDR3 runs to 15 residues. Germline values: CDR1 KGHSH, CDR2 LQKENI. The CDR3 DNA sequence: TGTGCCAGCTCACCCGAAAGCGGGGGCACCTACGAGCAGTACTTC. Protein product: CASSPESGGTYEQYF.

This clonotype was seen a handful of times. This chain joins TRBV10-3 and TRBJ2-7; 11 bases map to TRBD2. CDR1 is ENHRY and CDR2 is SYGVKD in the germline V gene. The CDR3 runs to 15 residues. Unmatched junction bases numbered 7, after V lost 4 bases and J lost 5 bases. For the CDR3, the DNA is TGTGCCATCAGTGGCCCTCAGACTAGCGGGGACGAGCAGTACTTC. Amino acid sequence: CAISGPQTSGDEQYF.

This clonotype was seen many times. The genes are TRBV27 and TRBJ1-1; D is uncertain. The V end was cut by 3 bases, the J end by 1 base, with 6 bases between. Germline values: CDR1 MNHEY, CDR2 SMNVEV (reference sequence). This CDR3 comprises 13 residues. DNA for the CDR3: TGTGCCAGCAGTTTTACAGCGAACACTGAAGCTTTCTTT. It translates to CASSFTANTEAFF.

The rearrangement joins TRBV5-1 to TRBJ1-1; D might be TRBD1 (6 bases). The CDR3 is made up of 15 amino acids. The V end was cut by 6 bases, the J end by 2 bases, with 17 bases between. The germline V gene has CDR1 SGHRS and CDR2 YFSETQ. Written as DNA, the CDR3 is TGCGCCAGCACGCGTGACAGGAGTTTTAACACTGAAGCTTTCTTT. Protein: CASTRDRSFNTEAFF.

This rearrangement joins TRBV11-2 to TRBJ2-7, with 8 bases matching TRBD1. Per the germline V gene, CDR1 is SGHAT and CDR2 is FQNNGV. This CDR3 is built from 15 residues. J lost 4 bases, V lost 0 bases, and 5 bases had no gene match. CDR3 sequence: CASSLESGGWYEQYF. For the CDR3, the DNA is TGTGCCAGCAGCTTAGAGTCAGGGGGCTGGTACGAGCAGTACTTC.

The chain has TRBV4-1 and TRBJ1-2; tentative D call: TRBD1 (5 bases). Trimming cost V 0 bases and J 4 bases, with 18 bases left between them. This CDR3 is 17 amino acids long. Germline assignment: CDR1 MGHRA and CDR2 YSYEKL. The CDR3 sequence: CASSQEGPTDGSYGYTF. For the CDR3, the DNA is TGCGCCAGCAGCCAAGAGGGGCCGACAGACGGAAGCTATGGCTACACCTTC.

This rearrangement joins TRBV20-1 to TRBJ2-7; 7 bases align to TRBD1. The junction had 10 bases not matched to a gene; V was cut back by 5 bases and J by 3 bases. Germline V gene sequence: CDR1 DFQATT, CDR2 SNEGSKA (reference sequence). CDR3 length: 14 residues. The CDR3 DNA reads as TGCAGTGCTTTCCTCCGGGACAGAGGCTACGAGCAGTACTTC. It encodes CSAFLRDRGYEQYF.

The CDR3 reads CSVDGEPGGYTF. CDR3 DNA: TGCAGCGTTGATGGGGAACCGGGTGGCTACACCTTC. The V and J genes are TRBV29-1 and TRBJ1-2; D unresolved. CDR3 length equals 12 residues. The germline V and J ends were trimmed by 3 bases and 7 bases, with 12 bases remaining between them. Per germline, CDR1 SQVTM and CDR2 ANQGSEA.

This clonotype was found a few times. V gene TRBV15 combines with J gene TRBJ2-1; 7 bases line up with TRBD2. Germline V gives CDR1 LNHNV, CDR2 YYDKDF (reference sequence). CDR3 length equals 18 residues. The V segment lost 3 bases and the J segment 0 bases; nucleotides outside the gene matches: 11. Here the CDR3 reads CATSRGLSPVSSYNEQFF. CDR3 DNA: TGTGCCACCAGCAGGGGACTATCTCCAGTAAGCTCCTACAATGAGCAGTTCTTC.